These 26 T cell receptor beta chains originate from one sample sequenced in a study of cytomegalovirus exposure and HLA in healthy donors. PCR was performed using 60 Vbeta and 13 Jbeta primers. Measured with immunoSEQ multiplex PCR; TCRdb has only the in-frame clones, and not every one. The data show some 200,000 clones, with about 10% seen just once and less than 1.5% held by the top ten. The sequenced sample consisted of PBMCs. Source of these receptors: a woman aged 25 to 45 in good health and CMV-seropositive.

This clone was seen only a few times. This chain links TRBV6-1 with TRBJ1-4, with D uncertain. V was trimmed by 4 bases and J by 5 bases, leaving 5 bases between them. The CDR3 contains 12 residues. Per the germline V gene, CDR1 is MNHNS and CDR2 is SASEGT. CDR3 nucleotides: TGTGCCAGCAGTGTATTCAATGAAAAACTGTTTTTT. It encodes CASSVFNEKLFF.

This clone was recorded a few times. The chain uses TRBV2 and TRBJ2-2; D may be TRBD2 (5 bases). Trimming stripped 6 bases from V and 6 bases from J, with 11 bases between. The CDR3 is 13 residues long. Germline V gene sequence: CDR1 SNHLY, CDR2 FYNNEI. CDR3 sequence (DNA): TGTGCCAGCAGCTTCGGGAATCCCGGGGAGCTGTTTTTT. Its translation: CASSFGNPGELFF.

This chain joins TRBV10-1 and TRBJ1-1; D uncertain. The length of the CDR3 is 13 residues. From germline, CDR1 is WNHNN and CDR2 SYGVQD (reference sequence). Trimming pared 4 bases from V and 0 bases from J, leaving 6 bases between. CDR3 residues: CASSGVMNTEAFF. CDR3 in DNA: TGCGCCAGCAGTGGAGTCATGAACACTGAAGCTTTCTTT.

The J gene is TRBJ2-1, the V gene TRBV7-9; 8 bases are shared with TRBD1. The CDR3 spans 15 residues. Germline assignment: CDR1 SEHNR and CDR2 FQNEAQ (reference sequence). V was pared by 1 base and J by 4 bases, with 3 bases of the junction left unmatched. CDR3 amino acids: CASSLGQGSYNEQFF. DNA of the CDR3: TGTGCCAGCAGCTTAGGACAGGGGAGTTACAATGAGCAGTTCTTC.

This clone was seen more than once but under ten times. The rearrangement links TRBV7-9 to TRBJ1-1; possibly TRBD1 for D (6 bases). The V end lost 2 bases, the J end lost 4 bases, and 11 bases lay between the germline ends. The germline V gene has CDR1 SEHNR and CDR2 FQNEAQ (reference sequence). The CDR3 contains 14 residues. CDR3 bases: TGTGCCAGCAGCTTAACACAGGGTGGCACTGAAGCTTTCTTT. Amino acids: CASSLTQGGTEAFF. Full variable domain (rest looked up from reference TRBV7-9 and TRBJ1-1): DTGVSQNPRHKITKRGQNVTFRCDPISEHNRLYWYRQTLGQGPEFLTYFQNEAQLEKSRLLSDRFSAERPKGSFSTLEIQRTEQGDSAMYLCASSLTQGGTEAFFGQGTRLTVV.

This clone was seen more than once but under ten times. V and J are TRBV2 and TRBJ2-2, with TRBD2 matching over 14 bases. The V segment lost 6 bases and the J segment 5 bases; nucleotides outside the gene matches: 8. Looked up from germline, CDR1 is SNHLY and CDR2 is FYNNEI. This CDR3 region has 17 residues. CDR3 bases: TGTGCCAGCAGCCTAGGGACTAGCGGGAGCGGGACCGGGGAGCTGTTTTTT. Its translation: CASSLGTSGSGTGELFF.

This clone turned up a few times. The chain is built from TRBV5-4 and TRBJ2-7; 9 nucleotides match TRBD2. Germline V gene data show CDR1 as SGHNT and CDR2 as YYREEE (reference sequence). The length of the CDR3 is 14 residues. J was trimmed by 3 bases and V by 4 bases; bases with no gene match: 5. CDR3 sequence (DNA): TGTGCCAGCAGCACGCAACTAGCGGGCTACGAGCAGTACTTC. Its translation: CASSTQLAGYEQYF.

This clone turned up a few times. The chain recombines TRBV2 with TRBJ1-3; D uncertain. V lost 7 bases to trimming and J lost 0 bases, with 10 bases between them. The CDR3 totals 14 residues. Germline V gene lookup returns CDR1 SNHLY and CDR2 FYNNEI. CDR3 nucleotides: TGTGCCAGCACGGAGGAGAGCTCTGGAAACACCATATATTTT. Residues: CASTEESSGNTIYF.

CDR3 nucleotides: TGTGCCAGCAGCTCGTCCGCGGCTTACGAGCAGTACTTC. It is translated as CASSSSAAYEQYF. J is TRBJ2-7 and V is TRBV7-2, with D hard to call. V shed 4 bases and J shed 4 bases, with 11 bases lying between them. The CDR3 spans 13 residues. The germline gives CDR1 SGHTA, CDR2 FQGNSA.

The V gene is TRBV4-1, the J gene TRBJ1-1, with D perhaps matching TRBD1 (6 bases). The V end was cut by 0 bases, the J end by 4 bases, with 15 bases between. The CDR3 is 16 residues long. Looked up from germline, CDR1 is MGHRA and CDR2 is YSYEKL. DNA of the CDR3: TGCGCCAGCAGCCAAGATTCTTACAGGGAGGGCACTGAAGCTTTCTTT. This gives the protein CASSQDSYREGTEAFF.

This clone was seen only a few times. The chain uses TRBV2 and TRBJ2-7; perhaps TRBD2 as D (5 bases). This CDR3 is 15 amino acids long. V was cut by 7 bases and J by 1 base, with 17 bases left in between. Germline V gene lookup returns CDR1 SNHLY and CDR2 FYNNEI. The CDR3 reads CASNEGLQRSYEQYF. The DNA for the CDR3 is TGTGCCAGCAACGAAGGACTCCAACGATCCTACGAGCAGTACTTC.

The chain couples TRBV25-1 to TRBJ1-1; D call uncertain. Germline V gene sequence: CDR1 MGHDK, CDR2 SYGVNS. This CDR3 spans 11 amino acids. Deletions cut 9 bases from V and 1 base from J, with 6 bases between. For the CDR3, the DNA is TGTGCCAGTAGGAGGAACACTGAAGCTTTCTTT. It yields the protein CASRRNTEAFF.

This clone came up many times. The chain couples TRBV7-9 to TRBJ2-2, with D tentatively TRBD2 (5 bases). CDR1 is SEHNR and CDR2 is FQNEAQ in the germline V gene (reference sequence). The CDR3 covers 14 residues. V dropped 11 bases and J dropped 1 base, with 14 bases sitting between them. CDR3 in amino acids: CAVPGELNTGELFF. The CDR3 DNA sequence: TGTGCCGTCCCCGGGGAGCTGAACACCGGGGAGCTGTTTTTT.

This clone was observed a handful of times. V gene TRBV4-1 combines with J gene TRBJ2-7; TRBD2 matches at 9 bases. Germline CDR1 and CDR2: MGHRA and YSYEKL. J was trimmed by 3 bases and V by 1 base; bases with no gene match: 19. The CDR3 length is 20 residues. This CDR3 reads CASSQAVLAGQPTYVYEQYF. The CDR3 region has the DNA TGCGCCAGCAGCCAAGCCGTGCTAGCGGGACAACCAACCTACGTCTACGAGCAGTACTTC.

This clone was recorded many times. The chain carries TRBV7-2 and TRBJ2-7, with D possibly TRBD2 on 7 matching bases. The CDR3 is 13 residues long. V lost 8 bases, J lost 7 bases, and 18 bases lay in between. Germline CDR1 is SGHTA and CDR2 is FQGNSA. The CDR3 coding sequence is TGTGCCAGCGGGGGGGCAGGGGCCAGGGAGCAGTACTTC. It encodes CASGGAGAREQYF. Full variable domain (rest looked up from reference TRBV7-2 and TRBJ2-7): GAGVSQSPSNKVTEKGKDVELRCDPISGHTALYWYRQSLGQGLEFLIYFQGNSAPDKSGLPSDRFSAERTGGSVSTLTIQRTQQEDSAVYLCASGGAGAREQYFGPGTRLTVT.

This clone turned up a few times. The chain uses TRBV11-2 and TRBJ1-2; the D is unclear. Looked up from germline, CDR1 is SGHAT and CDR2 is FQNNGV. This CDR3 has 12 amino acids. Trimming cost V 1 base and J 7 bases, with 7 bases left between them. The CDR3 DNA is TGTGCCAGCAGCTTAGGGCCTGGTGGCTACACCTTC. The encoded protein is CASSLGPGGYTF. The full variable domain, in which reference TRBV11-2 and TRBJ1-2 provide the parts outside the CDR3, is EAGVAQSPRYKIIEKRQSVAFWCNPISGHATLYWYQQILGQGPKLLIQFQNNGVVDDSQLPKDRFSAERLKGVDSTLKIQPAKLEDSAVYLCASSLGPGGYTFGSGTRLTVV.

The chain uses TRBV11-2 and TRBJ1-1; the D gene is possibly TRBD1 (6 bases). V was pared by 5 bases and J by 5 bases, with 12 bases between. The germline V gene encodes CDR1 SGHAT and CDR2 FQNNGV. CDR3 length: 13 amino acids. Written as DNA, the CDR3 is TGTGCCAGCAGCATCCAACAGGGAACTGAAGCTTTCTTT. It codes for CASSIQQGTEAFF.

Note on this clone: A read error may account for a junction end that differs from germline. The chain is built from TRBV29-1 and TRBJ1-2, with D tentatively TRBD1 (5 bases). The length of the CDR3 is 12 residues. Germline CDR1 is SQVTM and CDR2 is ANQGSEA. For the CDR3, the DNA is TGCAGCGTCGGGACCGGGAGCTATTGCTACACCTTC. Amino acid sequence: CSVGTGSYCYTF.

In its sample, this clone was seen a few times. The gene calls are TRBV2 and TRBJ2-7; D unresolved. The CDR3 is 17 residues long. CDR1 SNHLY and CDR2 FYNNEI come from the germline V gene. Deletions cut 2 bases from V and 1 base from J, with 18 bases between. CDR3 loop: CASSEMATYLVSYEQYF. In nucleotides, the CDR3 is TGTGCCAGCAGTGAAATGGCGACCTACCTAGTATCCTACGAGCAGTACTTC.

The CDR3 DNA reads TGTGCCTGGAGTCCAGGACAGGGGGCAAGACTTTATAGCAATCAGCCCCAGCATTTT. Protein product: CAWSPGQGARLYSNQPQHF. The rearrangement uses TRBV30 and TRBJ1-5; 11 bases align to TRBD1. The germline V gene has CDR1 GTSNPN and CDR2 SVGIG (reference sequence). The CDR3 covers 19 residues. The junction had 12 bases not matched to a gene; V was cut back by 2 bases and J by 0 bases.

This clone was seen a few times. This sequence joins TRBV7-9 and TRBJ2-2; the match to TRBD1 covers 7 bases. Trimming at V came to 5 bases and at J to 6 bases, leaving 0 bases not matched to a gene. Per the germline V gene, CDR1 is SEHNR and CDR2 is FQNEAQ (reference sequence). The CDR3 is 12 residues long. The CDR3, as DNA: TGTGCCAGCAGCCAGGGGGCCGGGGAGCTGTTTTTT. Translating it yields CASSQGAGELFF.

The rearrangement links TRBV19 to TRBJ2-1, with TRBD1 matching over 11 bases. The CDR3 totals 15 residues. Germline trimming cut 7 bases from V and 3 bases from J; bases unmatched to any gene: 5. The germline gives CDR1 LNHDA, CDR2 SQIVND (reference sequence). The CDR3 region is CASTGGTGGYNEQFF. CDR3 coding DNA: TGTGCCAGTACTGGGGGGACAGGGGGCTACAATGAGCAGTTCTTC.

This clone was found a few times. The chain has TRBV6-1 and TRBJ2-2; 9 bases are shared with TRBD1. The CDR3 sequence is 15 residues long. V shed 4 bases and J 5 bases; nucleotides not matched to a gene: 5. Germline values: CDR1 MNHNS, CDR2 SASEGT. The CDR3 spells CASSGDRGFTGELFF. In DNA form, the CDR3 reads TGTGCCAGCAGTGGAGACAGGGGGTTTACCGGGGAGCTGTTTTTT.

This clone was found a few times. The J gene is TRBJ2-1, the V gene TRBV18, with 11 bases matching TRBD2. From germline, CDR1 is KGHSH and CDR2 LQKENI. V was clipped by 0 bases and J by 6 bases; unmatched bases: 7. This CDR3 spans 17 amino acids. The CDR3 protein is CASSPPLGTSGSNEQFF. The CDR3 nucleotides read TGTGCCAGCTCACCACCGTTAGGCACTAGCGGGAGCAATGAGCAGTTCTTC.

This clone turned up a few times. This chain joins TRBV9 and TRBJ2-3; 7 positions agree with TRBD2. The J segment lost 1 base and the V segment lost 4 bases, leaving 6 bases of the junction unmatched. The V gene's germline CDR1 is SGDLS and CDR2 YYNGEE. The CDR3 consists of 15 residues. DNA of the CDR3: TGTGCCAGCAGCACCGGGGGGTCTGGCACAGATACGCAGTATTTT. The encoded protein is CASSTGGSGTDTQYF.

The CDR3 DNA reads as TGTGCCAGCAGCCCGCAGGGGGCCCTAGCTAACTATGGCTACACCTTC. Its translation: CASSPQGALANYGYTF. The rearrangement joins TRBV6-4 to TRBJ1-2, with 8 bases aligning to TRBD1. Germline V gene lookup returns CDR1 MRHNA and CDR2 SNTAGT. V lost 6 bases, J lost 0 bases, and 9 bases stayed unmatched. The CDR3 extends over 16 amino acids.